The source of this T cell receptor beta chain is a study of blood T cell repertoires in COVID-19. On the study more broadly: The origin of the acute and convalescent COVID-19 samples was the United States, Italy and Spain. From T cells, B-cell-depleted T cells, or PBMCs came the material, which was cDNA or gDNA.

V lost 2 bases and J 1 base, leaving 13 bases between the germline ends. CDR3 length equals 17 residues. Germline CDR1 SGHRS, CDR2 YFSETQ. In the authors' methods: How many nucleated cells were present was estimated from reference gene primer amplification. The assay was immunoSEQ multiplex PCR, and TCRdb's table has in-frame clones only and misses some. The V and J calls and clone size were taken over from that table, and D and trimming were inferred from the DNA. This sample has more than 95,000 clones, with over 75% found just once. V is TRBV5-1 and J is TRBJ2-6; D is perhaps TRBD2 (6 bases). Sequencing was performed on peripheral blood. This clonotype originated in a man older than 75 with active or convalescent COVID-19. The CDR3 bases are TGCGCCAGCAGCTTATGGGGGGATAAGTCTGGGGCCAACGTCCTGACTTTC. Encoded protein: CASSLWGDKSGANVLTF.